This TCR beta chain was recorded in a study of T cell repertoires in cytomegalovirus infection. On the study more broadly: Public TCR beta signatures indicated both CMV infection and matching HLA type.

The trim removed 5 bases at V and 4 bases at J, leaving 8 bases unmatched. The V gene's germline CDR1 is PRHDT and CDR2 FYEKMQ (reference sequence). CDR3 size: 15 residues. With respect to this clonotype: The antigen remains unidentified.

TCRdb re-analysed the reads in MiXCR, keeping a single row per CDR3 protein. The sample lists approximately 990,000 distinct CDR3 sequences; less than 35% were seen once. Sequencing used cultured CD8+ T cells from PBMCs, obtained from culture after CMV antigen stimulation. V and J are TRBV13 and TRBJ2-5; TRBD1 agrees at 9 bases. This TCR derives from a human donor in good health (CMV status not recorded). Some clones in this sample may be carry-over from other donors' samples. CDR3 sequence (DNA): TGTGCCAGCAGCCACCTACAGGGGGCTCGAGAGACCCAGTACTTC. It encodes CASSHLQGARETQYF. Drawing the rest from reference TRBV13 and TRBJ2-5, the complete variable domain is AAGVIQSPRHLIKEKRETATLKCYPIPRHDTVYWYQQGPGQDPQFLISFYEKMQSDKGSIPDRFSAQQFSDYHSELNMSSLELGDSALYFCASSHLQGARETQYFGPGTRLLVL.